These 26 T cell receptor beta chains came from one sample sequenced in a study of T-cell reconstitution after alpha-beta-depleted transplantation in children. Unique molecular identifiers tagged the TCRbeta library. TCRdb recomputed calls from the PCR reads with MiXCR, one row per CDR3 protein. The data contain around 450,000 distinct CDR3 sequences, roughly 44% of them seen just once; the ten biggest clones take up about 30%. The source was PBMCs, collected before TCRalphabeta/CD19-depleted stem cell transplant. These receptors originate from a girl aged 2 to 9 with aplastic anemia, due to receive a stem cell transplant.

The chain uses TRBV29-1 and TRBJ2-7, with D possibly TRBD1 on 5 matching bases. CDR3 length: 12 amino acids. V lost 6 bases to trimming and J lost 6 bases, with 15 bases between them. The germline gives CDR1 SQVTM, CDR2 ANQGSEA. The CDR3 bases are TGCAGCGTGGCCCCCAGGGTGGGCGAGCAGTACTTC. It encodes CSVAPRVGEQYF.

A note on this clonotype: Since a much larger clone is just one base distant, this may be a read error. The CDR3 sequence: CATSRDQETQYF. Written as DNA, the CDR3 is TGTGCCACCAGCAGAGATCAAGAGACCCAGTACTTC. This chain joins TRBV15 and TRBJ2-5, with no clear D. This CDR3 has 12 residues. Germline V gene lookup returns CDR1 LNHNV and CDR2 YYDKDF (reference sequence). V was clipped by 0 bases and J by 2 bases, with 1 base between them.

As for this clonotype: Given a much more abundant clone one base away, this may be a read error. The chain has TRBV12-3 or TRBV12-4 and TRBJ2-2; 10 bases align to TRBD1. Trimming removed 4 bases from V and 1 base from J; junction bases left unmatched: 3. The CDR3 extends over 16 amino acids. CDR3 DNA sequence: TGTGCCAGCAGTTCCCGGACAGGGGGGAACACCGGGGAGCTGTTTTTT. Translating gives CASSSRTGGNTGELFF.

A single count supports this clonotype. J is TRBJ2-1 and V is TRBV19; a possible D gene is TRBD2 (5 bases). Germline CDR1 LNHDA, CDR2 SQIVND (reference sequence). This CDR3 has 15 residues. Trimming removed 4 bases at V and 4 bases at J, with 14 bases between. The CDR3 spells CASSKVGGPYNEQFF. The CDR3, as DNA: TGTGCCAGTAGTAAAGTGGGCGGGCCGTACAATGAGCAGTTCTTC.

The chain couples TRBV5-1 to TRBJ1-1; D gene ambiguous. The CDR3 runs to 13 residues. Deletions cut 0 bases from V and 5 bases from J, with 8 bases between. CDR1 and CDR2 (germline): SGHRS, YFSETQ. CDR3 sequence: CASSLEPPTEAFF. The DNA for the CDR3 is TGCGCCAGCAGCTTGGAGCCCCCGACTGAAGCTTTCTTT.

The chain is built from TRBV10-3 and TRBJ1-6, with TRBD1 identical over 8 bases. Germline V gene lookup returns CDR1 ENHRY and CDR2 SYGVKD. The CDR3 length is 14 residues. Germline trimming cut 7 bases from V and 8 bases from J; bases unmatched to any gene: 7. The CDR3 region is CAITATGDDSPLHF. As DNA, the CDR3 is TGTGCCATCACTGCGACAGGGGACGATTCACCCCTCCACTTT.

J is TRBJ2-1 and V is TRBV20-1, with 7 bases identical to TRBD2. Germline V gene data show CDR1 as DFQATT and CDR2 as SNEGSKA (reference sequence). This CDR3 has 15 residues. Trimming removed 4 bases from V and 2 bases from J; junction bases left unmatched: 8. For the CDR3, the DNA is TGCAGTGCTACCCTAGCTAGCGGTCCCTACAATGAGCAGTTCTTC. Its translation is CSATLASGPYNEQFF.

This clonotype has just a few counts. The CDR3 is CASNRNVGQGSYEQYF. The CDR3 bases are TGTGCCAGCAATAGAAATGTAGGACAGGGCTCCTACGAGCAGTACTTC. The chain links TRBV6-1 to TRBJ2-7; 8 positions match TRBD1. CDR3 length equals 16 residues. The germline V gene encodes CDR1 MNHNS and CDR2 SASEGT. The junction had 11 bases not matched to a gene; V was cut back by 7 bases and J by 0 bases.

V and J are TRBV6-2 or TRBV6-3 and TRBJ1-1; D unclear. The CDR3 has 14 residues. Germline lookup yields CDR1 MNHEY and CDR2 SVGEGT. Trimming left V 7 bases short and J 1 base short, with 13 bases between. CDR3 sequence reads: CASNLGGSNTEAFF. The CDR3 coding sequence is TGTGCCAGCAACCTGGGAGGTTCGAACACTGAAGCTTTCTTT.

This clonotype was observed at least ten times. The V call is TRBV6-1, the J call TRBJ2-1; D possibly corresponds to TRBD2 (5 bases). V lost 5 bases to trimming and J lost 8 bases, with 19 bases between them. The CDR3 runs to 15 residues. Germline CDR1 is MNHNS and CDR2 is SASEGT. The CDR3 nucleotides are TGTGCCAGCAGTCCACCCGGGGATGCCAGCGATGAGCAGTTCTTC. It codes for CASSPPGDASDEQFF.

The rearrangement links TRBV11-2 to TRBJ2-4, with TRBD1 matching over 8 bases. The CDR3 runs to 19 residues. CDR1 SGHAT and CDR2 FQNNGV come from the germline V gene. With V trimmed by 2 bases and J by 0 bases, 12 bases remained unmatched. The CDR3 DNA reads TGTGCCAGCAGCTTACCCCTCGACAGGGGCCCGCTAGCCAAAAACATTCAGTACTTC. Protein product: CASSLPLDRGPLAKNIQYF.

The sample holds one count of this clonotype. One junction end does not reproduce the germline sequence, and a read error may be involved. The chain employs TRBV5-1 and TRBJ2-1, with TRBD2 matching 13 bases. The CDR3 sequence is 18 residues long. CDR1 and CDR2 from the germline V gene are SGHRS and YFSETQ. CDR3 coding DNA: TGCGCCAGCAGTTTGGGGACTGCTCCGGGACTAGCGGGAAATGAGCAGTTCTTC. It translates to CASSLGTAPGLAGNEQFF.

This clonotype was picked up a small number of times. The chain carries TRBV20-1 and TRBJ1-2, with a weak D call TRBD1 (5 bases). Germline V CDR1 and CDR2: DFQATT, SNEGSKA (reference sequence). The V end was cut by 2 bases, the J end by 4 bases, with 11 bases between. This CDR3 has 13 residues. In DNA, the CDR3 is TGCAGTGCTAGACCGGGGACTGGCTATGGCTACACCTTC. It codes for CSARPGTGYGYTF.

The chain uses TRBV7-2 and TRBJ2-3; D perhaps matches TRBD2 (5 bases). The V end lost 1 base, the J end lost 3 bases, and 14 bases lay between the germline ends. The CDR3 loop spans 16 amino acids. In germline, CDR1 is SGHTA, CDR2 FQGNSA. This chain's CDR3 is CASSLEGTRGTDTQYF. The CDR3 DNA reads TGTGCCAGCAGCTTAGAGGGAACTAGAGGGACAGATACGCAGTATTTT.

This clonotype was seen repeatedly, ten times or more. The chain combines TRBV28 with TRBJ2-3; a possible D gene is TRBD2 (6 bases). This CDR3 has 14 amino acids. V was pared by 7 bases and J by 2 bases, with 13 bases between. CDR1 MDHEN and CDR2 SYDVKM come from the germline V gene. This CDR3 is CASTKGRTTDTQYF. The CDR3 nucleotides read TGTGCCAGCACCAAGGGGAGGACCACAGATACGCAGTATTTT.

The chain has TRBV15 and TRBJ2-5, with TRBD2 matching over 16 bases. With V trimmed by 0 bases and J by 2 bases, 15 bases remained unmatched. Looked up from germline, CDR1 is LNHNV and CDR2 is YYDKDF (reference sequence). This CDR3 region has 22 residues. CDR3 nucleotides: TGTGCCACCAGCAGAGATCGCTTGGGACTAGCGGGAGGGCGCGGGCCACAAGAGACCCAGTACTTC. Amino acids: CATSRDRLGLAGGRGPQETQYF.

CDR3 nucleotides: TGCAGTGCTGATCTAGCGCCCGGCGGGTCCGATACGCAGTATTTT. It is translated as CSADLAPGGSDTQYF. The gene calls are TRBV20-1 and TRBJ2-3, with a tentative D call TRBD2 (6 bases). The CDR3 covers 15 residues. Germline V gene lookup returns CDR1 DFQATT and CDR2 SNEGSKA (reference sequence). V was clipped by 5 bases and J by 6 bases, with 21 bases between them.

This clonotype showed up just a few times. This chain's CDR3 is CASSDTGRASNEQFF. The CDR3 region has the DNA TGCGCCAGCAGTGATACCGGGAGGGCATCCAATGAGCAGTTCTTC. The genes are TRBV10-1 and TRBJ2-1; 8 bases match TRBD2. Germline V lookup: CDR1 WNHNN, CDR2 SYGVQD (reference sequence). The CDR3 length is 15 residues. V shed 3 bases, J shed 6 bases, and the junction held 7 bases outside the gene matches.

In its sample, this clonotype was seen a few times. This chain uses TRBV10-1 with TRBJ2-5, with 12 positions matching TRBD2. With V trimmed by 8 bases and J by 4 bases, 11 bases remained unmatched. Per the germline V gene, CDR1 is WNHNN and CDR2 is SYGVQD (reference sequence). CDR3 length: 16 amino acids. CDR3 coding DNA: TGCGCCAGCCTCGGACTAGCGGGAATCTTTGGAGAGACCCAGTACTTC. This encodes CASLGLAGIFGETQYF.

The table lists this clonotype with a count of one. V is TRBV7-6 and J is TRBJ2-2; weak D call: TRBD2 (5 bases). CDR3 size: 17 residues. Germline CDR1 is SGHVS and CDR2 is FNYEAQ. The V end was cut by 1 base, the J end by 3 bases, with 15 bases between. The CDR3 here is CASSLEAGGGDTGELFF. The CDR3 DNA follows: TGTGCCAGCAGCTTAGAAGCAGGAGGTGGGGACACCGGGGAGCTGTTTTTT.

The chain links TRBV10-3 to TRBJ2-5; possible D gene TRBD1, 6 bases. Germline V gene lookup returns CDR1 ENHRY and CDR2 SYGVKD. V shed 10 bases and J shed 1 base, with 10 bases lying between them. The CDR3 consists of 12 residues. CDR3 loop: CATGQSQETQYF. The CDR3 DNA reads as TGTGCCACTGGACAGTCCCAAGAGACCCAGTACTTC.

This clonotype was seen at least ten times. The chain is built from TRBV9 and TRBJ2-5, with no clear D. V lost 2 bases and J 0 bases, leaving 8 bases between the germline ends. The CDR3 spans 14 residues. CDR1 is SGDLS and CDR2 is YYNGEE in the germline V gene. Here the CDR3 reads CASSVSPYQETQYF. For the CDR3, the DNA is TGTGCCAGCAGCGTGAGCCCGTACCAAGAGACCCAGTACTTC. Filled out from reference TRBV9 and TRBJ2-5, the complete variable domain reads DSGVTQTPKHLITATGQRVTLRCSPRSGDLSVYWYQQSLDQGLQFLIQYYNGEERAKGNILERFSAQQFPDLHSELNLSSLELGDSALYFCASSVSPYQETQYFGPGTRLLVL.

This chain connects TRBV6-2 or TRBV6-3 to TRBJ2-1, with 9 nucleotides matching TRBD2. Germline CDR1 and CDR2: MNHEY and SVGEGT. This CDR3 has 19 amino acids. V trimming: 4 bases; J trimming: 9 bases; junction bases outside the gene matches: 22. CDR3 DNA: TGTGCCAGCAGTTGGGACCTTCTGGGACTAGCACCTCAACAGGGTGAGCAGTTCTTC. Translation: CASSWDLLGLAPQQGEQFF.

Regarding this clonotype: A read error is possible here, since a much larger clone lies one base away. The chain has TRBV7-9 and TRBJ2-3, with TRBD2 identical over 12 bases. Looked up from germline, CDR1 is SEHNR and CDR2 is FQNEAQ (reference sequence). CDR3 length equals 16 residues. CDR3 bases: TGTGCCAGCAGCCGTCGACTAGCGGGAGTGAAAGATACGCATTATTTT. This translates into CASSRRLAGVKDTHYF.

This clonotype occurred a few times. The chain joins TRBV15 to TRBJ2-3; 11 nucleotides align to TRBD2. There are 15 residues in the CDR3. The V and J ends lost 4 bases and 2 bases, in that order; junction bases with no gene match: 2. CDR1 and CDR2 (germline): LNHNV, YYDKDF (reference sequence). DNA of the CDR3: TGTGCCACCAGCAAACTAGCGGGGGCCACAGATACGCAGTATTTT. It encodes CATSKLAGATDTQYF. The full variable domain, in which reference TRBV15 and TRBJ2-3 provide the parts outside the CDR3, is DAMVIQNPRYQVTQFGKPVTLSCSQTLNHNVMYWYQQKSSQAPKLLFHYYDKDFNNEADTPDNFQSRRPNTSFCFLDIRSPGLGDTAMYLCATSKLAGATDTQYFGPGTRLTVL.

There are a few counts of this clonotype. The chain joins TRBV5-8 to TRBJ2-7; 8 positions agree with TRBD2. The CDR3 is made up of 17 amino acids. Germline values: CDR1 SGHTS, CDR2 YDEGEE. V shed 4 bases and J 2 bases; nucleotides not matched to a gene: 14. The CDR3 loop reads CASSRGGPRLFTYEQYF. The CDR3 DNA reads as TGTGCCAGCAGCCGGGGGGGCCCTCGACTGTTTACCTACGAGCAGTACTTC.